This is a list of T cell receptor beta chains from one sample in a study of blood T cell repertoires in COVID-19. Clones were read by immunoSEQ multiplex PCR, and TCRdb kept only the in-frame ones, dropping some. The sample has roughly 130,000 clones, over 75% seen once. The sequenced sample consisted of peripheral blood. These receptors all stem from a man aged 40-50 years with active or convalescent COVID-19. Each CDR3 is given with its conserved first and last residue. Fields, in order: clone size, J gene, D gene, V gene, CDR3 protein, CDR3 DNA. D genes are given only for firm matches. Clone size is stated in some rows and not others, as once, few, many or a class when expanded.

.,TRBJ2-1,.,TRBV18,CASSPLSASYNEQFF,TGTGCCAGCTCACCACTTAGCGCTTCCTACAATGAGCAGTTCTTC
.,TRBJ2-7,.,TRBV24-1,CATSDLGSGMREQYF,TGTGCCACCAGTGATCTGGGATCAGGGATGAGGGAGCAGTACTTC
.,TRBJ2-7,TRBD2,TRBV5-1,CASSPPGGEQYF,TGCGCCAGCAGTCCCCCGGGAGGAGAGCAGTACTTC
.,TRBJ2-7,TRBD2,TRBV11-3,CASSSSSGVTYEQYF,TGTGCCAGCAGCTCCTCTAGCGGAGTTACCTACGAGCAGTACTTC
.,TRBJ1-2,.,TRBV10-3,CAINGQGSNGYTF,TGTGCCATCAATGGGCAGGGGTCCAATGGCTACACCTTC
.,TRBJ2-5,TRBD2,TRBV3-1/TRBV3-2,CASSPSGAPELYF,TGTGCCAGCAGCCCTAGCGGGGCGCCCGAATTGTACTTC
once,TRBJ2-2,TRBD1,TRBV29-1,CSAWTGGIGELFF,TGCAGCGCGTGGACAGGGGGCATCGGGGAGCTGTTTTTT
few,TRBJ1-6,TRBD1,TRBV27,CASSSQGSGSPLHF,TGTGCCAGCAGTTCACAGGGGTCTGGTTCACCCCTCCACTTT
.,TRBJ2-6,.,TRBV11-1,CASSFFGANVLTF,TGTGCCAGCAGCTTCTTTGGGGCCAACGTCCTGACTTTC
.,TRBJ1-5,.,TRBV9,CASSVNTNQPQHF,TGTGCCAGCAGCGTAAACACCAATCAGCCCCAGCATTTT
.,TRBJ1-4,.,TRBV4-3,CASSQDWRDQNEKLFF,TGCGCCAGCAGCCAAGATTGGAGGGACCAGAATGAAAAACTGTTTTTT
few,TRBJ1-1,.,TRBV12-3/TRBV12-4,CASSLKGVEAFF,TGTGCCAGCAGTTTAAAAGGGGTAGAAGCTTTCTTT
.,TRBJ2-5,.,TRBV27,CASRFSGEETQYF,TGTGCCAGCCGATTTAGTGGAGAAGAGACCCAGTACTTC
.,TRBJ2-7,.,TRBV6-5,CASSYGRGEQYF,TGTGCCAGCAGTTACGGAAGGGGTGAGCAGTACTTC
.,TRBJ2-6,.,TRBV5-1,CASSLADSLANVLTF,TGCGCCAGCAGCTTGGCGGACAGCCTGGCCAACGTCCTGACTTTC
.,TRBJ1-2,TRBD1,TRBV13,CASSRYQTDRALW,TGTGCCAGCAGCCGATACCAGACGGACAGGGCCTTGTGG
.,TRBJ1-1,.,TRBV19,CASSIDRTEAFF,TGTGCCAGTAGTATAGATCGTACAGAAGCTTTCTTT
few,TRBJ2-7,TRBD1,TRBV9,CASSGQGAYEQYF,TGTGCCAGCAGCGGACAGGGGGCCTACGAGCAGTACTTC
.,TRBJ2-7,TRBD1,TRBV5-4,CATERDRHYEQYF,TGTGCCACCGAGAGGGACAGGCATTACGAGCAGTACTTC
.,TRBJ1-2,TRBD1,TRBV5-1,CASSSGTGTGYTF,TGCGCCAGCAGCTCAGGGACAGGGACCGGCTACACCTTC
.,TRBJ1-3,TRBD1,TRBV7-6,CASSLGQGAGNTIYF,TGTGCCAGCAGCCTTGGACAGGGGGCTGGAAACACCATATATTTT
.,TRBJ1-4,TRBD1,TRBV5-5,CASSASGQAEKLFF,TGTGCCAGCAGCGCCTCGGGACAGGCTGAAAAACTGTTTTTT
.,TRBJ2-1,.,TRBV4-2,CASSQVGASADEQFF,TGTGCCAGCAGCCAAGTCGGAGCTAGCGCCGATGAGCAGTTCTTC
.,TRBJ1-6,.,TRBV7-9,CASSRDTSYNSPLHF,TGTGCCAGCAGCCGGGACACGTCCTATAATTCACCCCTCCACTTT
few,TRBJ1-1,TRBD1,TRBV2,CASSTGTGPNTEAFF,TGTGCCAGCAGCACCGGGACAGGGCCGAACACTGAAGCTTTCTTT
.,TRBJ1-2,TRBD1,TRBV30,CAWGDRGGYGYTF,TGTGCCTGGGGTGACAGGGGAGGCTATGGCTACACCTTC
.,TRBJ1-3,.,TRBV10-3,CATYSGYSGNTIYF,TGTGCCACCTATTCAGGTTACTCTGGAAACACCATATATTTT
.,TRBJ1-5,TRBD1,TRBV2,CASSKEGARNNQPQHF,TGTGCCAGCAGTAAAGAGGGGGCGCGGAACAATCAGCCCCAGCATTTT
.,TRBJ1-4,.,TRBV3-1/TRBV3-2,CASSQARTTNEKLFF,TGTGCCAGCAGCCAGGCCCGAACCACAAATGAAAAACTGTTTTTT
.,TRBJ1-1,TRBD1,TRBV5-1,CASSLEGGSTEAFF,TGCGCCAGCAGCTTGGAAGGGGGCAGCACTGAAGCTTTCTTT
.,TRBJ2-1,TRBD2,TRBV9,CASSVDGSGGPYNEQFF,TGTGCCAGCAGCGTAGACGGAAGCGGGGGCCCCTACAATGAGCAGTTCTTC
.,TRBJ2-1,.,TRBV12-3/TRBV12-4,CASRQRYEQFF,TGTGCCAGCAGACAGAGATATGAGCAGTTCTTC
.,TRBJ2-7,TRBD1,TRBV27,CASSLYRDRVGEQYF,TGTGCCAGCAGTTTATACCGGGACAGGGTGGGCGAGCAGTACTTC
.,TRBJ2-3,.,TRBV13,CASSPRTEITDTQYF,TGTGCCAGCAGCCCGCGGACAGAGATCACAGATACGCAGTATTTT
.,TRBJ1-3,.,TRBV3-1/TRBV3-2,CASSLSRVSGNTIYF,TGTGCCAGCAGCCTATCCAGGGTCTCTGGAAACACCATATATTTT
.,TRBJ2-7,.,TRBV5-8,CASSTRGLNYEQYF,TGTGCCAGCAGCACCCGCGGACTGAACTACGAGCAGTACTTC
.,TRBJ1-6,.,TRBV9,CASRAGDSPLHF,TGTGCCAGCAGGGCAGGGGATTCACCCCTCCACTTT
.,TRBJ2-7,.,TRBV6-2/TRBV6-3,CASSYRPFGSSYEQYF,TGTGCCAGCAGTTATCGGCCTTTCGGGAGCTCCTACGAGCAGTACTTC
.,TRBJ2-7,.,TRBV7-2,CASSLGAGGSYEQYF,TGTGCCAGCAGCTTAGGAGCGGGCGGGTCCTACGAGCAGTACTTC
.,TRBJ1-5,.,TRBV6-5,CASSSAGREQPQHF,TGTGCCAGCAGTTCTGCTGGCAGGGAACAGCCCCAGCATTTT
.,TRBJ2-5,.,TRBV24-1,CATAGQSETQYF,TGTGCCACCGCAGGACAGTCGGAGACCCAGTACTTC
few,TRBJ1-2,.,TRBV19,CASKEVGAGGYTF,TGTGCCAGTAAGGAAGTCGGAGCGGGTGGCTACACCTTC
many,TRBJ1-6,.,TRBV4-1,CASSQDPGRGNSPLHF,TGCGCCAGCAGCCAAGATCCAGGGCGTGGGAATTCACCCCTCCACTTT
.,TRBJ2-5,TRBD2,TRBV30,CAWAPGLAGETQYF,TGTGCCTGGGCACCAGGACTAGCAGGAGAGACCCAGTACTTC
.,TRBJ2-2,TRBD2,TRBV3-1/TRBV3-2,CASSLRTSGGLTNTGELFF,TGTGCCAGCAGCTTACGGACTAGCGGGGGTCTCACGAACACCGGGGAGCTGTTTTTT